Listed here is a single T cell receptor beta chain. The antigen is undetermined. This sample was included in a study of shared clonotypes between healthy human individuals. The overall study: Participating donors consisted of two women and a few men aged 18 to 49. For every donor, three CD4 naive, three CD4 memory, two CD8 naive and one CD8 memory plates were used. Study-wide points: Larger estimated richness was generally recorded for naive subsets relative to memory subsets. Shared across a few donors were around 5% of the naive CD4 clonotypes.

Only in-frame clones appear in the TCRdb table, and some are missing; sequencing was by immunoSEQ multiplex PCR. This table has hundreds of thousands of clones, roughly 70% appearing once. The CDR3 length is 15 residues. Trimming shortened V by 5 bases and J by 0 bases, and 10 bases separated the two germline ends. Germline CDR1 reads MDHEN; CDR2 reads SYDVKM. Sequencing used memory CD4+ T cells sorted from blood. As to subset: CD45RA-negative fraction. The chain combines TRBV28 with TRBJ1-4; possible D gene TRBD1, 5 bases. The TCR was taken from a young woman in good health. CDR3 sequence: CASSVGGATNEKLFF. In DNA, the CDR3 is TGTGCCAGCAGTGTTGGGGGTGCAACTAATGAAAAACTGTTTTTT.